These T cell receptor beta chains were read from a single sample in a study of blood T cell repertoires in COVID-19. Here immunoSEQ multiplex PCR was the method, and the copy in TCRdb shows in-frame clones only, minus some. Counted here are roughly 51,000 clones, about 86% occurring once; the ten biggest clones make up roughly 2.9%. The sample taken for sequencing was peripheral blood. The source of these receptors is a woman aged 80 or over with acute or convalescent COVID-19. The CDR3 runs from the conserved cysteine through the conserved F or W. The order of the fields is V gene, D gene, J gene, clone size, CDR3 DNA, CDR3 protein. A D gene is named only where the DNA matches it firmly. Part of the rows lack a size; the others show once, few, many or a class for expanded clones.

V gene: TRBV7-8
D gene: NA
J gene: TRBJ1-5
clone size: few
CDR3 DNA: TGTGCCAGCAGCCAAGACTACAATCAGCCCCAGCATTTT
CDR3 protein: CASSQDYNQPQHF

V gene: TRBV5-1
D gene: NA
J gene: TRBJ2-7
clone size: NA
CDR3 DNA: TGCGCCAGCAGCTTTAACTACGAGCAGTACTTC
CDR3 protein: CASSFNYEQYF

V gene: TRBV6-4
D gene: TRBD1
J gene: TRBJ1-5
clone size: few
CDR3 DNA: TGTGCCAGCAGCCCGACAGGGGGTAGGGATCAGCCCCAGCATTTT
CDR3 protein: CASSPTGGRDQPQHF

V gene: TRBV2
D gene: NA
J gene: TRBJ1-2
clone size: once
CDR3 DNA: TGTGCCAGCAGTGCGGGTTTCGGCTACACCTTC
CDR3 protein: CASSAGFGYTF

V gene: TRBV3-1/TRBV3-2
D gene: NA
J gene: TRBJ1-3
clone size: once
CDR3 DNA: TGTGCCAGCAGCTCACAGGGTGCAGGAAACACCATATATTTT
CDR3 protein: CASSSQGAGNTIYF

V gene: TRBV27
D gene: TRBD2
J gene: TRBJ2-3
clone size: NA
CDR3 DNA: TGTGCCAGCAGTTTAACAGCGGGGGGCCTCCATACGCAGTATTTT
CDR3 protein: CASSLTAGGLHTQYF

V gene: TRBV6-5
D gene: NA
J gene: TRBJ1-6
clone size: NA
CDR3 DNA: TGTGCCAGCAACTTAGGACAGTTTAATTCACCCCTCCACTTT
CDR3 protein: CASNLGQFNSPLHF

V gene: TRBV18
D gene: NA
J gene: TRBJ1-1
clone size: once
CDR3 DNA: TGTGCCAGCTCACTGGGCAGGGTTGGGTCAGGCACTGAAGCTTTCTTT
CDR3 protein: CASSLGRVGSGTEAFF

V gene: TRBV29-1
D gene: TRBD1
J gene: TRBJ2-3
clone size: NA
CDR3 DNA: TGCAGCGTCGGCAGACAGGGGACAGATACGCAGTATTTT
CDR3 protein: CSVGRQGTDTQYF

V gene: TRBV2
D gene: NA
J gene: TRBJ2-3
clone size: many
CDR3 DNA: TGTGCCAGCAGGCCCGAGCTAGGCCACACAGATACGCAGTATTTT
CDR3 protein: CASRPELGHTDTQYF

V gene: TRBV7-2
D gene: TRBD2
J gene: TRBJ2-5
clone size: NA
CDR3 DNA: TGTGCCAGCAGCTTAGTTGGGCGTGCGGGGGGCAGAGTGGAGACCCAGTACTTC
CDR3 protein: CASSLVGRAGGRVETQYF

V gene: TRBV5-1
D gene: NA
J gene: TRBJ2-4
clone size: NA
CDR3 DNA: TGCGCCAGCAGCTTGCAGGACAAAGACATTCAGTACTTC
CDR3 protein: CASSLQDKDIQYF

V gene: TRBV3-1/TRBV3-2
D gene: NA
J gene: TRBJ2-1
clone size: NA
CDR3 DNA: TGTGCCAGCAGCCAAGGCCAGGGGTATGTCTTC
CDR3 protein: CASSQGQGYVF

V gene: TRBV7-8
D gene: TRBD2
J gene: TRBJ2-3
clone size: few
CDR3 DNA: TGTGCCAGCAGCCGACTAGCGAGCGGAGATACGCAGTATTTT
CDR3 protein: CASSRLASGDTQYF

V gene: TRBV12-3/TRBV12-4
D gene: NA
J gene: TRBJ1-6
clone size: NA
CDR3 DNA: TGTGCCAGCAGTTTACGGGGGAGTCCCCTCCACTTT
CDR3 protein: CASSLRGSPLHF

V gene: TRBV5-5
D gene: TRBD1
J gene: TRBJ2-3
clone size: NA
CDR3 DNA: TGTGCCAGCAGCTTGGTTGAGGGACAGGGCACAGATACGCAGTATTTT
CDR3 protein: CASSLVEGQGTDTQYF

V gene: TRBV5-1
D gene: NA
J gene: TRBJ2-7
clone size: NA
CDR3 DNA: TGCGCCAGCAGCTCTGGGCAGGGAGGCTACGAGCAGTACTTC
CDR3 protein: CASSSGQGGYEQYF

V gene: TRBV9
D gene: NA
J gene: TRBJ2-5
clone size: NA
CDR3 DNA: TGTGCCAGCAGCGTAGGTACCCGGTGGGAGACCCAGTACTTC
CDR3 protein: CASSVGTRWETQYF

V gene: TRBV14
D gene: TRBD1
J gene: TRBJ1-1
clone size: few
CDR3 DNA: TGTGCCAGCAGCCCAGACAGGGTCGGTACTGAAGCTTTCTTT
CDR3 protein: CASSPDRVGTEAFF

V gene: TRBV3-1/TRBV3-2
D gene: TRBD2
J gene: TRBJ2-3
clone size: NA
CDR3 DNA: TGTGCCAGCAGCCAAGTGTTAGCGGGGTTGGATACGCAGTATTTT
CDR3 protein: CASSQVLAGLDTQYF

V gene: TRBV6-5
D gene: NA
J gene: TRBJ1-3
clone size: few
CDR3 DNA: TGTGCCAGCAGTCAACACGGGACAGGAAACACCATATATTTT
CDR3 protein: CASSQHGTGNTIYF

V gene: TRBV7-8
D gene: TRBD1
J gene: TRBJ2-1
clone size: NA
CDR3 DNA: TGTGCCAGCAGCCCCTCAGGGGGATCCTACAATGAGCAGTTCTTC
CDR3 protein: CASSPSGGSYNEQFF

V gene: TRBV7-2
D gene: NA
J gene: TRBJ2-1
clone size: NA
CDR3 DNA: TGTGCCAGCAGCTTGCGAGGGGGAAATGAGCAGTTCTTC
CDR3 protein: CASSLRGGNEQFF

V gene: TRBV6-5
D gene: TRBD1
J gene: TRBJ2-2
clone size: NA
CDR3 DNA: TGTGCCAGCAGAGCGACAGGGTCCAACACCGGGGAGCTGTTTTTT
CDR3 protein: CASRATGSNTGELFF

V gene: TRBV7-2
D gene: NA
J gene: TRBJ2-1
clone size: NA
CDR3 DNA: TGTGCCAGCAGCTTAGGACTGAACAATGAGCAGTTCTTC
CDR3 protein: CASSLGLNNEQFF

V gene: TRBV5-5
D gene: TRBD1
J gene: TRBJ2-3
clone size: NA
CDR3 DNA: TGTGCCAGCACCAAACCGCCGGGACAGGGGTTTACAGATACGCAGTATTTT
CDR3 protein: CASTKPPGQGFTDTQYF

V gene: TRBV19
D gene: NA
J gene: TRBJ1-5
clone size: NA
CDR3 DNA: TGTGCCAGTAGTACAACAGGTAGCAATCAGCCCCAGCATTTT
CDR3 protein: CASSTTGSNQPQHF

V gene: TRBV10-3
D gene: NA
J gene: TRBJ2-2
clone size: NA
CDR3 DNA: TGTGCCATCAGTGATACGGGTAGAGAGGTCGGGGAGCTGTTTTTT
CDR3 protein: CAISDTGREVGELFF

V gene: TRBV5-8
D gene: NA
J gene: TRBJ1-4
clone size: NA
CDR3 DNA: TGTGCCAGCAGCTTGGGGAGTTCGGCCCTTAATGAAAAACTGTTTTTT
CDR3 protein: CASSLGSSALNEKLFF

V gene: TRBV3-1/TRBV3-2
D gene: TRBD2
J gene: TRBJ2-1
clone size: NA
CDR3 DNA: TGTGCCAGCAGCCACAATAGCGGGGAAAGGCAGTTCTTC
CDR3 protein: CASSHNSGERQFF

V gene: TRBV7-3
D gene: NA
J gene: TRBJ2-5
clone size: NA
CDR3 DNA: TGTGCCAGCAGCCAGTATCAGTACTTC
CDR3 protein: CASSQYQYF

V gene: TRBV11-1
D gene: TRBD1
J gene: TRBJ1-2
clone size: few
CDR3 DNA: TGTGCCAGCAGCTCCGGTCGCCGGGACAGGGATCGGGGCTACACCTTC
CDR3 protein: CASSSGRRDRDRGYTF

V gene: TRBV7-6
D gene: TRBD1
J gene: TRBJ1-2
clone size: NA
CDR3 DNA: TGTGCCAGCAGCCCTACCACAGGGGTCGGCTACACCTTC
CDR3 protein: CASSPTTGVGYTF

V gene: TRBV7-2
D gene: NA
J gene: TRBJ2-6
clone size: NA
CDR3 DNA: TGTGCCAGCAGCTTGAGCGTATCTGGGGCCAACGTCCTGACTTTC
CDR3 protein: CASSLSVSGANVLTF

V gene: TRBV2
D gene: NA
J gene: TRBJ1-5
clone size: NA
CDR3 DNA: TGTGCCAGCAGCGACGGGTCGACTAATCAGCCCCAGCATTTT
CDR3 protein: CASSDGSTNQPQHF

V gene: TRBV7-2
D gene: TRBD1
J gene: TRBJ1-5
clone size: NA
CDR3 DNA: TGTGCCAGCAGCTTAGGGACAGGGGGCAATCAGCCCCAGCATTTT
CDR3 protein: CASSLGTGGNQPQHF

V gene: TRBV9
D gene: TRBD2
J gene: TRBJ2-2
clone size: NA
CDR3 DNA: TGTGCCAGCAGCGAGCCGCTAAGCGGGGGGTTCGCCGGGGAGCTGTTTTTT
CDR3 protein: CASSEPLSGGFAGELFF

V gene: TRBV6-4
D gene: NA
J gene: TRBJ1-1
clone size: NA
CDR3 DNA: TGTGCCAGCAGGAGGGGAGGTCCCACTGAAGCTTTCTTT
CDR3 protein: CASRRGGPTEAFF

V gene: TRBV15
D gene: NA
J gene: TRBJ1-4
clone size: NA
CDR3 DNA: TGTGCCACCAGCAGAGGAAGTAGCAGGGCTTTTAATGAAAAACTGTTTTTT
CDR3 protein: CATSRGSSRAFNEKLFF

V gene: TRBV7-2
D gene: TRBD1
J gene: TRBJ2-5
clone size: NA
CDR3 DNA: TGTGCCAGCAGCCTCGAACCGGGACAGGGTTCGTTGGACCAGTACTTC
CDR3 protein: CASSLEPGQGSLDQYF

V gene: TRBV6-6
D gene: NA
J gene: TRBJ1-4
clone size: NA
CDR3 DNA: TGTGCCAGCAGGCCCGCCCCGGGGGCAACTAATGAAAAACTGTTTTTT
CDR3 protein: CASRPAPGATNEKLFF

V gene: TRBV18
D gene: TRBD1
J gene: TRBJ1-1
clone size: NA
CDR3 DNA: TGTGCCAGCTCACCCTGGACAGGGGGCGGTAACACTGAAGCTTTCTTT
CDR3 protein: CASSPWTGGGNTEAFF

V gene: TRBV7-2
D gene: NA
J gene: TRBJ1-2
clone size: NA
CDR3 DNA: TGTGCCAGCAGCTTCGCCGCCGGGGTAGATGGCTACACCTTC
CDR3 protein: CASSFAAGVDGYTF

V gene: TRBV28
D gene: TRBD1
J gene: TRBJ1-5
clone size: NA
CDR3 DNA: TGTGCCAGCAGGACTACAGGGGGCGCTGGCAATCAGCCCCAGCATTTT
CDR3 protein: CASRTTGGAGNQPQHF

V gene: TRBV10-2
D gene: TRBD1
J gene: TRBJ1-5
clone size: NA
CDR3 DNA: TGCGCCAGCAGTCTACAGGGGGCAGGTCAGCCCCAGCATTTT
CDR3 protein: CASSLQGAGQPQHF

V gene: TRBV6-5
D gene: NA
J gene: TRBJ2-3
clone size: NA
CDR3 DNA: TGTGCCAGCAGGCCTACACGGGGGAGCACAGATACGCAGTATTTT
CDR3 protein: CASRPTRGSTDTQYF

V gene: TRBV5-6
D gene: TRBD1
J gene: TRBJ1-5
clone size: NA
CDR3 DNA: TGTGCCAGCAGCTTATCAGGGGGCTATCAGCCCCAGCATTTT
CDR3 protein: CASSLSGGYQPQHF

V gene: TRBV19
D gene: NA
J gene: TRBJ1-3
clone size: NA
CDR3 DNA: TGTGCCAGTAGTATAGGAGTCTCTGGAAACACCATATATTTT
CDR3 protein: CASSIGVSGNTIYF